Below, 11 T cell receptor beta chains from the same sample are listed, as sequenced in a study of OX40 agonist ivuxolimab in advanced cancers. Sequenced by immunoSEQ multiplex PCR; TCRdb stores in-frame clones only, minus some. Of roughly 26,000 clones listed, more than 70% are singletons. The material was CD4+ or CD8+ T cells sorted from blood, obtained in a trial of the OX40 agonist ivuxolimab. The source of these receptors is an adult with an advanced solid tumor such as melanoma, head and neck, liver or kidney cancer.

The chain joins TRBV9 to TRBJ1-3; D is unclear. Germline values: CDR1 SGDLS, CDR2 YYNGEE. This CDR3 region has 14 residues. V lost 1 base to trimming and J lost 0 bases, with 5 bases between them. The CDR3 DNA follows: TGTGCCAGCAGCGTATCAGTCTCTGGAAACACCATATATTTT. It encodes CASSVSVSGNTIYF. Full variable domain (rest looked up from reference TRBV9 and TRBJ1-3): DSGVTQTPKHLITATGQRVTLRCSPRSGDLSVYWYQQSLDQGLQFLIQYYNGEERAKGNILERFSAQQFPDLHSELNLSSLELGDSALYFCASSVSVSGNTIYFGEGSWLTVV.

This clone has just one count. J is TRBJ2-7 and V is TRBV19; 9 bases map to TRBD2. The CDR3 spans 14 residues. The ends lost 5 bases at V and 4 bases at J; junction bases unmatched: 6. The germline CDR1 and CDR2 sequences are LNHDA and SQIVND (reference sequence). This chain's CDR3 is CASSPLAGSYEQYF. CDR3 in DNA: TGTGCCAGTAGTCCGCTAGCGGGGTCATACGAGCAGTACTTC.

The V gene is TRBV20-1, the J gene TRBJ1-1; D gene unclear. This CDR3 region has 11 residues. Germline CDR1 DFQATT, CDR2 SNEGSKA (reference sequence). Trimming removed 1 base at V and 4 bases at J, with 4 bases between. This CDR3 is CSARVGTEAFF. CDR3 nucleotides: TGCAGTGCTAGAGTTGGCACTGAAGCTTTCTTT.

The chain has TRBV29-1 and TRBJ2-1, with D possibly matching TRBD2 (5 bases). Trimming cost V 3 bases and J 7 bases, with 19 bases left between them. The CDR3 length is 15 residues. CDR1 and CDR2 (germline): SQVTM, ANQGSEA. Written as DNA, the CDR3 is TGCAGCGTTGAGGTCCTAGTACGATCGGGGAATGAGCAGTTCTTC. Translated: CSVEVLVRSGNEQFF.

This clone was detected a few times. The CDR3 DNA follows: TGTGCCAGCAGCCCCAAAATAGGGGACACTGAAGCTTTCTTT. It encodes CASSPKIGDTEAFF. The V call is TRBV9, the J call TRBJ1-1; tentatively, D is TRBD1 (5 bases). This CDR3 has 14 residues. V dropped 4 bases and J dropped 3 bases, with 13 bases sitting between them. CDR1 is SGDLS, CDR2 YYNGEE, per germline.

There are a few counts of this clone. Different DNA sequences within this sample yield the same CDR3. The gene calls are TRBV27 and TRBJ2-7; perhaps TRBD1 as D (5 bases). CDR3 length: 14 amino acids. In germline, CDR1 is MNHEY, CDR2 SMNVEV (reference sequence). The germline V and J ends were trimmed by 6 bases and 3 bases, with 15 bases remaining between them. CDR3: CASSLLDSLYEQYF. In DNA, the CDR3 is TGTGCCAGCAGCCTCCTCGACAGCCTCTACGAGCAGTACTTC.

The V call is TRBV19, the J call TRBJ2-3; tentatively, D is TRBD1 (5 bases). With 6 bases removed from V and 2 bases from J, the gap between germline ends came to 15 bases. The CDR3 covers 15 residues. Germline CDR1 and CDR2: LNHDA and SQIVND (reference sequence). In DNA form, the CDR3 reads TGTGCCAGTAGACTTCGGGCAGGGCTCACAGATACGCAGTATTTT. Amino acid sequence: CASRLRAGLTDTQYF. The whole variable domain, remainder taken from reference TRBV19 and TRBJ2-3, is DGGITQSPKYLFRKEGQNVTLSCEQNLNHDAMYWYRQDPGQGLRLIYYSQIVNDFQKGDIAEGYSVSREKKESFPLTVTSAQKNPTAFYLCASRLRAGLTDTQYFGPGTRLTVL.

The chain joins TRBV5-1 to TRBJ2-1; 11 bases align to TRBD2. After removal of 2 bases from V and 6 bases from J, the junction contained 4 bases not matched to a gene. CDR1 is SGHRS and CDR2 is YFSETQ in the germline V gene. This CDR3 contains 15 residues. In DNA form, the CDR3 reads TGCGCCAGCAGCTTAACTAGCGGGGGTGGCAATGAGCAGTTCTTC. Its protein is CASSLTSGGGNEQFF.

The V and J genes are TRBV9 and TRBJ2-1; a weak D match, TRBD2 (6 bases). V shed 2 bases and J shed 4 bases, with 16 bases lying between them. The CDR3 sequence is 16 residues long. Germline lookup yields CDR1 SGDLS and CDR2 YYNGEE. This CDR3 reads CASSVGGTPSYNEQFF. Written as DNA, the CDR3 is TGTGCCAGCAGCGTTGGTGGGACTCCCTCATACAATGAGCAGTTCTTC.

The V and J genes are TRBV7-9 and TRBJ2-7; D perhaps matches TRBD1 (7 bases). This CDR3 has 15 residues. V lost 8 bases to trimming and J lost 3 bases, with 20 bases between them. Germline lookup yields CDR1 SEHNR and CDR2 FQNEAQ (reference sequence). Written as DNA, the CDR3 is TGTGCCAGCGACTCCGACAGGGAGGTCGTCTACGAGCAGTACTTC. Residues: CASDSDREVVYEQYF.

The chain combines TRBV7-9 with TRBJ2-7; 7 bases line up with TRBD2. The CDR3 contains 15 residues. With V trimmed by 4 bases and J by 3 bases, 9 bases remained unmatched. CDR1 is SEHNR and CDR2 is FQNEAQ in the germline V gene (reference sequence). DNA of the CDR3: TGTGCCAGCAGCTCCGACCGGGACTACCACTACGAGCAGTACTTC. Residues: CASSSDRDYHYEQYF.